This T cell receptor (beta chain) appears in the sequencing data of a study of response to subunit inactivated influenza vaccine. Study-level points and caveats: Few new T cells, the authors suggested, are recruited by each seasonal influenza vaccination.

TCRdb re-analysed the RT-PCR reads in MiXCR, keeping a single row per CDR3 protein. The repertoire holds fewer than 600,000 distinct CDR3 sequences, with approximately 7.8% as singletons. Per the germline V gene, CDR1 is LNHDA and CDR2 is SQIVND (reference sequence). This CDR3 is built from 15 residues. V shed 4 bases and J 8 bases; nucleotides not matched to a gene: 12. To note about this clonotype: The antigen remains undetermined.

This chain links TRBV19 with TRBJ1-2, with 8 bases aligning to TRBD1. The clonotype originates from a man aged 50 to 75 who received an inactivated influenza vaccine. The source was PBMCs from blood, collected 23 to 25 months after vaccination. The CDR3 nucleotides are TGTGCCAGTAGTACCCCTCCGGGACAGGTTTACGGCTACACCTTC. This translates into CASSTPPGQVYGYTF.